These 29 T cell receptor beta chains originate from one sample sequenced in a study of beta chain features in type 1 diabetes. Since all of the isolated RNA was reverse transcribed, expressed TCRB transcripts were what got sequenced. Using immunoSEQ multiplex PCR, the repertoire was profiled, and TCRdb retains in-frame clones only, with some absent. The table lists roughly 150,000 clones, 7.5% to 9.5% of them singletons, with about 2.5% in the top ten. The source material was central memory CD4+ T cells from blood. These receptor sequences come from a woman between 18 and 29 years old in good health.

The chain recombines TRBV7-9 with TRBJ2-1; tentative D call: TRBD2 (5 bases). The V and J ends lost 5 bases and 5 bases respectively, with 13 bases between them. CDR3 length: 14 amino acids. The germline V gene has CDR1 SEHNR and CDR2 FQNEAQ (reference sequence). CDR3 amino acids: CASSPRDYDNEQFF. The CDR3 DNA reads TGTGCCAGCAGCCCCCGTGACTACGACAATGAGCAGTTCTTC.

The rearrangement joins TRBV2 to TRBJ2-7, with 7 bases aligning to TRBD2. CDR1 is SNHLY, CDR2 FYNNEI, per germline. The CDR3 is made up of 15 amino acids. Unmatched junction bases numbered 6, after V lost 4 bases and J lost 0 bases. CDR3 nucleotides: TGTGCCAGCAGTGGTAGCGGGCCCTACTCCTACGAGCAGTACTTC. It codes for CASSGSGPYSYEQYF.

This clone was observed a few times. This rearrangement joins TRBV4-1 to TRBJ1-4; unclear D gene. Per the germline V gene, CDR1 is MGHRA and CDR2 is YSYEKL. With 1 base removed from V and 10 bases from J, the gap between germline ends came to 7 bases. This CDR3 is built from 12 residues. CDR3 residues: CASSQVLGKLFF. CDR3 coding DNA: TGCGCCAGCAGCCAAGTACTCGGAAAACTGTTTTTT.

This chain joins TRBV28 and TRBJ1-2; TRBD1 might be the D (5 bases). Germline V gene sequence: CDR1 MDHEN, CDR2 SYDVKM. CDR3 length equals 15 residues. V dropped 5 bases and J dropped 2 bases, with 15 bases sitting between them. The chain's CDR3 is CASSQPGAANYGYTF. CDR3 DNA: TGTGCCAGCAGTCAACCTGGGGCAGCAAACTATGGCTACACCTTC.

This clone was seen a few times. J is TRBJ2-1 and V is TRBV19, with 9 bases fitting TRBD1. CDR3 length: 14 residues. With 7 bases clipped from V and 7 bases from J, the junction kept 8 bases outside the gene matches. Germline V gene data show CDR1 as LNHDA and CDR2 as SQIVND (reference sequence). CDR3 in amino acids: CASNTGGAGNEQFF. CDR3 DNA: TGTGCCAGTAATACAGGGGGCGCAGGGAATGAGCAGTTCTTC.

This chain joins TRBV5-1 and TRBJ2-5; no clear D. Germline V lookup: CDR1 SGHRS, CDR2 YFSETQ. The V and J ends lost 7 bases and 1 base respectively, with 5 bases between them. The CDR3 is 11 amino acids. CDR3 in DNA: TGCGCCAGCCACTCCCAAGAGACCCAGTACTTC. Amino acids: CASHSQETQYF.

This clone occurred a few times. The rearrangement uses TRBV6-1 and TRBJ2-4, with TRBD2 identical over 14 bases. Germline V gene sequence: CDR1 MNHNS, CDR2 SASEGT. This CDR3 is 15 amino acids long. V lost 5 bases, J lost 15 bases, and 12 bases stayed unmatched. The CDR3 nucleotides are TGTGCCAGCAGTCCAGACGGACTAGCGGGAGGTTGGAGGTACTTC. Translating it yields CASSPDGLAGGWRYF.

The chain has TRBV12-5 and TRBJ2-1; a possible D gene is TRBD1 (6 bases). Germline CDR1 and CDR2: LGHNT and FRNRAP. The CDR3 contains 15 residues. V lost 5 bases and J 0 bases, leaving 11 bases between the germline ends. The CDR3 sequence is CASGVGQPSYNEQFF. The CDR3 bases are TGTGCTAGTGGTGTTGGACAGCCCTCCTACAATGAGCAGTTCTTC.

V is TRBV5-1 and J is TRBJ1-1, with D perhaps TRBD1 (5 bases). This CDR3 contains 12 residues. Per the germline V gene, CDR1 is SGHRS and CDR2 is YFSETQ. V lost 7 bases and J lost 10, with 17 bases in between. The CDR3 DNA is TGCGCCAGCCAAGGGGAGGGCATGGGAGCTTTCTTT. This sequence encodes CASQGEGMGAFF. The full variable domain, its missing parts supplied by reference TRBV5-1 and TRBJ1-1, is KAGVTQTPRYLIKTRGQQVTLSCSPISGHRSVSWYQQTPGQGLQFLFEYFSETQRNKGNFPGRFSGRQFSNSRSEMNVSTLELGDSALYLCASQGEGMGAFFGQGTRLTVV.

This clone was found a few times. V usage is TRBV2 and J usage is TRBJ2-5, with 14 bases that match TRBD2. With 6 bases clipped from V and 5 bases from J, the junction kept 5 bases outside the gene matches. Germline V gene lookup returns CDR1 SNHLY and CDR2 FYNNEI. CDR3 length equals 15 residues. The CDR3 sequence: CASSPGLAGAETQYF. CDR3 DNA: TGTGCCAGCAGCCCGGGACTAGCGGGAGCTGAGACCCAGTACTTC.

The J gene is TRBJ1-2, the V gene TRBV28; D perhaps matches TRBD1 (5 bases). The CDR3 extends over 13 amino acids. Germline loops: CDR1 MDHEN, CDR2 SYDVKM. Trimming left V 2 bases short and J 8 bases short, with 12 bases between. The CDR3 here is CASSLQGTRGYTF. CDR3 nucleotide sequence: TGTGCCAGCAGTTTACAGGGAACGCGCGGCTACACCTTC.

This clone was seen ten or more times. This rearrangement joins TRBV14 to TRBJ2-4; weak D call: TRBD2 (5 bases). Trimming removed 0 bases from V and 7 bases from J, with 13 bases in between. This CDR3 region has 15 residues. Germline assignment: CDR1 SGHDN and CDR2 FVKESK. The CDR3 bases are TGTGCCAGCAGCCAAGATAGAGGACTGGCGAACATTCAGTACTTC. This codes for CASSQDRGLANIQYF.

The rearrangement uses TRBV7-2 and TRBJ2-5; 8 nucleotides agree with TRBD2. The V gene end was trimmed by 4 bases and the J gene end by 4 bases; junction bases not matched to a gene: 8. In germline, CDR1 is SGHTA, CDR2 FQGNSA. The CDR3 consists of 15 residues. CDR3 region: CASSYNGGGRETQYF. As DNA, the CDR3 is TGTGCCAGCAGCTACAACGGGGGGGGCAGAGAGACCCAGTACTTC.

The V call is TRBV5-1, the J call TRBJ2-5, with no clear D. CDR1 is SGHRS, CDR2 YFSETQ, per germline. Between the trimmed V and J ends, which lost 4 bases and 0 bases, there was a span of 7 bases. The CDR3 length is 13 residues. The CDR3: CASSPEYQETQYF. In DNA, the CDR3 is TGCGCCAGCAGCCCTGAGTACCAAGAGACCCAGTACTTC.

The rearrangement uses TRBV2 and TRBJ2-2; TRBD2 agrees at 8 bases. CDR3 length: 16 residues. Germline lookup yields CDR1 SNHLY and CDR2 FYNNEI. Trimming at V came to 2 bases and at J to 2 bases, leaving 4 bases not matched to a gene. The CDR3 region is CASSEQSGGNTGELFF. In DNA form, the CDR3 reads TGTGCCAGCAGTGAACAGAGCGGGGGTAACACCGGGGAGCTGTTTTTT.

A few counts support this clone. The chain joins TRBV9 to TRBJ2-3, with 7 bases matching TRBD2. Germline V lookup: CDR1 SGDLS, CDR2 YYNGEE. This CDR3 spans 12 amino acids. V gave up 4 bases and J gave up 12 bases; unmatched junction bases: 8. The CDR3 protein is CASSSLAGAQYF. The CDR3 DNA is TGTGCCAGCAGCTCCCTGGCGGGAGCACAGTATTTT.

This clone was recorded a few times. Different DNA sequences within this sample yield the same CDR3. The CDR3 here is CASSPGQGLYEQYF. The CDR3 coding sequence is TGTGCCAGCAGCCCGGGACAGGGGCTCTACGAGCAGTACTTC. The chain carries TRBV5-6 and TRBJ2-7; 10 bases align to TRBD1. Germline-derived CDR1 and CDR2 are SGHDT and YYEEEE. V shed 4 bases, J shed 3 bases, and the junction held 4 bases outside the gene matches. The CDR3 totals 14 residues.

There are a few counts of this clone. J is TRBJ1-4 and V is TRBV7-9; TRBD1 matches at 11 bases. The germline V gene has CDR1 SEHNR and CDR2 FQNEAQ (reference sequence). The CDR3 spans 16 residues. The junction had 8 bases not matched to a gene; V was cut back by 5 bases and J by 6 bases. This CDR3 reads CASSPDRGHRDEKLFF. CDR3 bases: TGTGCCAGCAGCCCGGACAGGGGGCATCGTGATGAAAAACTGTTTTTT.

On this clone: A clone one base away is much larger, so this may be a read error. CDR3 residues: CASSQDMGPDTQYF. For the CDR3, the DNA is TGTGCCAGCAGCCAAGATATGGGCCCAGATACGCAGTATTTT. This sequence joins TRBV4-2 and TRBJ2-3; D ambiguous. The germline V gene has CDR1 LGHNA and CDR2 YNFKEQ. There are 14 residues in the CDR3. Between the trimmed V and J ends, which lost 0 bases and 4 bases, there was a span of 8 bases.

This clone was picked up a small number of times. The DNA for the CDR3 is TGTGCCAGCAGCCAAGAACCCGGGAGGGTCTACTCCTACGAGCAGTACTTC. Residues: CASSQEPGRVYSYEQYF. This sequence joins TRBV14 and TRBJ2-7; TRBD2 agrees at 8 bases. There are 17 residues in the CDR3. The germline CDR1 and CDR2 sequences are SGHDN and FVKESK. Germline trimming cut 0 bases from V and 0 bases from J; bases unmatched to any gene: 7.

This clone was seen at least ten times. The chain links TRBV4-3 to TRBJ2-3, with D perhaps matching TRBD2 (6 bases). The germline V and J ends were trimmed by 2 bases and 2 bases, with 11 bases remaining between them. The CDR3 covers 15 residues. In germline, CDR1 is LGHNA, CDR2 YSLEER. The CDR3 nucleotides read TGCGCCAGCAGCCAAACCGGACTACTCACAGATACGCAGTATTTT. Its protein is CASSQTGLLTDTQYF.

The rearrangement links TRBV6-1 to TRBJ2-1, with D possibly TRBD1 on 6 matching bases. The CDR3 consists of 14 residues. Trimming removed 4 bases at V and 1 base at J, with 8 bases between. In germline, CDR1 is MNHNS, CDR2 SASEGT. The CDR3 DNA reads TGTGCCAGCAGTGCACAGGGTTCCTACAATGAGCAGTTCTTC. Residues: CASSAQGSYNEQFF.

The rearrangement uses TRBV5-1 and TRBJ2-7; TRBD2 agrees at 9 bases. The V gene's germline CDR1 is SGHRS and CDR2 YFSETQ. This CDR3 has 15 amino acids. V lost 3 bases to trimming and J lost 2 bases; unmatched junction nucleotides: 6. In DNA form, the CDR3 reads TGCGCCAGCAGCTCCCAGCGGGGGGTTGCCTACGAGCAGTACTTC. Protein sequence: CASSSQRGVAYEQYF.

This clone has only a few counts. The J gene is TRBJ1-6, the V gene TRBV2; 7 bases are a match to TRBD1. Germline V gene lookup returns CDR1 SNHLY and CDR2 FYNNEI. V lost 2 bases to trimming and J lost 9 bases; unmatched junction nucleotides: 7. The CDR3 runs to 15 residues. CDR3 in amino acids: CASSEIGQGGSPLHF. The CDR3, as DNA: TGTGCCAGCAGTGAAATCGGGCAGGGGGGTTCACCCCTCCACTTT.

This clone was detected a few times. Other DNA sequences within the sample encode an identical CDR3. CDR3 nucleotides: TGTGCCAGCAGCTGGGGACAGGGGGAAGCTTTCTTT. It codes for CASSWGQGEAFF. The chain carries TRBV7-2 and TRBJ1-1, with 10 bases aligning to TRBD1. Per germline, CDR1 SGHTA and CDR2 FQGNSA. J gave up 8 bases and V 4 bases, and 1 base lay outside the gene matches. The CDR3 runs 12 residues.

This clone was seen more than once but under ten times. The chain carries TRBV4-3 and TRBJ2-3, with D perhaps matching TRBD1 (6 bases). The germline CDR1 and CDR2 sequences are LGHNA and YSLEER. This CDR3 is 17 amino acids long. V lost 3 bases and J lost 0, with 16 bases in between. The CDR3 sequence: CASSQGAGRGSTDTQYF. As DNA, the CDR3 is TGCGCCAGCAGCCAGGGGGCCGGGCGCGGCAGCACAGATACGCAGTATTTT.

This clone showed up just a few times. This sequence joins TRBV9 and TRBJ2-1, with 10 bases that match TRBD2. CDR1 is SGDLS, CDR2 YYNGEE, per germline. The V and J ends lost 4 bases and 8 bases, in that order; junction bases with no gene match: 9. The CDR3 has 15 amino acids. CDR3 sequence: CASSPRPSGRDEQFF. CDR3 coding DNA: TGTGCCAGCAGCCCACGCCCTAGCGGGAGAGATGAGCAGTTCTTC.

This chain links TRBV18 with TRBJ1-1, with TRBD1 identical over 7 bases. This CDR3 region has 17 residues. Germline V CDR1 and CDR2: KGHSH, LQKENI. V was pared by 0 bases and J by 5 bases, with 12 bases of the junction left unmatched. CDR3 in DNA: TGTGCCAGCTCACCACCGGCTGGGGACAGAGCCAAAACTGAAGCTTTCTTT. It codes for CASSPPAGDRAKTEAFF.

This clone was seen more than once but under ten times. V is TRBV28 and J is TRBJ1-4; TRBD1 aligns across 7 bases. The length of the CDR3 is 13 residues. V lost 7 bases, J lost 10 bases, and 9 bases stayed unmatched. The germline V gene encodes CDR1 MDHEN and CDR2 SYDVKM. Written as DNA, the CDR3 is TGTGCCAGCACCAACCCCCAGGGGGTAAAACTGTTTTTT. As protein: CASTNPQGVKLFF.